The present T cell receptor (beta chain) was sequenced within a study of T cells in localized non-small cell lung cancer. General study findings and limits: Multi-region tumor sequencing was not done, so intratumor heterogeneity could not be excluded. Longer overall survival was seen with higher T cell density measured in blood.

Only in-frame clones appear in the TCRdb table, and some are missing; sequencing was by immunoSEQ multiplex PCR. The table shows tens of thousands of clones, with approximately 88% occurring only once. The CDR3 is 15 amino acids. Germline CDR1 is SGHTA and CDR2 is FQGNSA. On this clone itself: Its target is unknown.

This sample comprised peripheral blood, obtained before any cancer treatment. This chain uses TRBV7-2 with TRBJ2-5; weak D call: TRBD1 (7 bases). The tail of the sequence fits TRBJ2-7 better, so the J call may be wrong. The source is a woman aged 35-75 years with stage I lung adenocarcinoma. CDR3 sequence (DNA): TGTGCCAGCAGCTCCCACCCTGGGACAGCGGGCGAGCAGTACTTC. Its translation: CASSSHPGTAGEQYF.